This T cell receptor (beta chain) came from a study of patients and donors after allogeneic stem cell transplantation. TCRdb re-called the RT-PCR reads with MiXCR, one entry per CDR3 protein. There are about a million distinct CDR3 sequences in the sample; approximately 19% occur only once, and 5% to 7.5% lies in the top ten. This clonotype has only a few counts. Deletions cut 3 bases from V and 8 bases from J, with 16 bases between. The CDR3 is 14 residues long. This chain uses TRBV12-3 or TRBV12-4 with TRBJ1-2; possible D gene TRBD1, 5 bases. The sequence derives from a human donor who was either an allogeneic HSCT recipient or a stem cell or donor lymphocyte infusion donor (not recorded which). It is not recorded whose cells these are; they may come from a transplant donor. Input material: blood, either unsorted or a sorted T cell fraction (not recorded which). CDR3 sequence: CASSLQGLVQGYTF. CDR3 DNA: TGTGCCAGCAGTTTGCAGGGCCTTGTCCAGGGCTACACCTTC.